This T cell receptor (beta chain) was identified in a study of T cells in Graves' hyperthyroidism and ophthalmopathy. Notes on the study in general: Also found in blood were most expanded thyroid clonotypes above 0.001.

It was RNA transcripts that yielded the amplified TCR beta CDR3 regions. During a first-round RT-PCR of the TCR CDR3, the HTBI primer set was used. One entry per CDR3 protein, called by TCRdb with MiXCR from the multiplex PCR reads. The table lists under 750,000 distinct CDR3 sequences, 18% of them singletons. On this clonotype itself: Its specificity is unknown.

The receptor's source is a woman aged 50 to 60 with Graves' hyperthyroidism that later progressed to Graves' ophthalmopathy. The sample taken for sequencing was blood.

The CDR3 loop is CASSIRTGTGSYNSPLHF. In DNA form, the CDR3 reads TGTGCCAGTAGTATAAGAACCGGGACAGGTTCTTATAATTCACCCCTCCACTTT. The rearrangement links TRBV19 to TRBJ1-6; the match to TRBD1 covers 8 bases. The CDR3 extends over 18 amino acids. Unmatched junction bases numbered 10, after V lost 2 bases and J lost 4 bases. CDR1 is LNHDA and CDR2 is SQIVND in the germline V gene (reference sequence).